This TCR beta chain was obtained from a study of T cell clonality in common variable immunodeficiency. The table came from immunoSEQ multiplex PCR; TCRdb's copy has only in-frame clones and leaves some out. This sample comprises under 30,000 clones, none seen once only. A few counts support this clone. With the read ending 3 residues before the CDR3 end, the germline J gene is used to fill in that end. After removal of 3 bases from V and 6 bases from J, the junction contained 4 bases not matched to a gene. The V gene's germline CDR1 is SEHNR and CDR2 FQNEAQ (reference sequence). The CDR3 runs 14 residues.

The TCR was taken from a person aged 18-70 years in good health. This sequence joins TRBV7-9 and TRBJ2-7; 11 bases fit TRBD2. The sample taken for sequencing was peripheral blood mononuclear cells. CDR3 bases read: TGTGCCAGCAGCTTCACCGGGACTAGCGGCGAG. It specifies CASSFTGTSGE. The whole CDR3 reads CASSFTGTSGEQYF.